Described below is a single T cell receptor beta chain sequence and its context. Its specificity is not known. The CDR3 loop spans 16 amino acids. Trimming removed 2 bases at V and 0 bases at J, with 11 bases between. From germline, CDR1 is SGHAT and CDR2 FQDESV (reference sequence). This entry comes from a study of OX40 agonist ivuxolimab in advanced cancers. Study background: Ivuxolimab, an agonist antibody against OX40 (CD134), was given to patients. Broader study findings: Expanded clones tended on average to be more numerous among CD8+ T cells than CD4+. Partial responders dosed at 0.1-3.0 mg/kg displayed clonal expansion ranking among the lowest.

Blood sampling was done at baseline, cycle 4 day 1, and cycle 7 day 1. The method was immunoSEQ multiplex PCR; TCRdb's version includes in-frame clones alone and lacks a portion of them. Of roughly 100,000 clones in the sample, roughly 95% were seen once. The sequence was obtained from an adult with an advanced solid tumor such as melanoma, head and neck, liver or kidney cancer. The sample was CD4+ or CD8+ T cells sorted from blood, taken in a trial of the OX40 agonist ivuxolimab. The chain combines TRBV11-1 with TRBJ2-1, with D possibly TRBD2 on 5 matching bases. CDR3 in amino acids: CASSLFGVSSYNEQFF. In DNA form, the CDR3 reads TGTGCCAGCAGCTTATTCGGGGTCAGCTCCTACAATGAGCAGTTCTTC.